This T cell receptor beta chain was observed in a study of blood T cell repertoires in COVID-19. Turning to the study itself: Both acute and convalescent COVID-19 samples were obtained from the United States, Italy and Spain. T cells, B-cell-depleted T cells, or PBMCs provided the cDNA or gDNA that served as material.

CDR3 size: 15 residues. The germline V gene has CDR1 SEHNR and CDR2 FQNEAQ (reference sequence). Trimming took off 5 bases at V and 4 bases at J, with 14 bases between the two ends. Per the authors' pipeline: The authors estimated nucleated cell counts from reference gene primer amplification. The assay was immunoSEQ multiplex PCR, and TCRdb's table has in-frame clones only and misses some. The DNA gave D and trimming, while V, J and clone size come from that table. The sample has 100,000 to 150,000 clones, about 86% seen once. This clone has more than one count but fewer than ten. Participants came from fewer than 25 US areas, aged roughly 18 to 89 years.

The sample was PBMCs or T cells enriched from blood (not recorded which). The chain has TRBV7-9 and TRBJ2-2, with D possibly being TRBD1 (5 bases). This receptor was taken from a man aged 35 to 55 with acute COVID-19. This CDR3 is CASSTDSFLTGELFF. CDR3 in DNA: TGTGCCAGCAGCACAGACAGTTTCCTCACCGGGGAGCTGTTTTTT.